Presented here are 27 T cell receptor beta chains from one specimen sequenced in a study of cytomegalovirus exposure and HLA in healthy donors (TCRdb year 2017). Libraries were constructed by the immunoSEQ multiplex PCR assay. The multiplex PCR relied on a mix of 60 forward primers for TCR Vbeta segments and 13 reverse primers for TCR Jbeta segments. The immuneACCESS repertoire file appears here via TCRdb, limited to in-frame rearrangements. These files lack a portion of the clones; in checked studies, under half of the deficit traces to unresolved V genes, and the cause of the others is not known. The sample contains 160,000 or so clones, 65% to 80% of them found a single time. The top ten clonotypes cover 7% of the sample. Sample: PBMCs. The receptors come from a middle-aged woman in good health and CMV-seropositive.

This chain links TRBV30 with TRBJ2-7; D is undetermined. V was clipped by 2 bases and J by 0 bases, with 5 bases between them. This CDR3 contains 12 residues. Per the germline V gene, CDR1 is GTSNPN and CDR2 is SVGIG (reference sequence). The CDR3 region has the DNA TGTGCCTGGAGTCCCAGCTCCTACGAGCAGTACTTC. Protein product: CAWSPSSYEQYF. Supplemented by reference TRBV30 and TRBJ2-7, the full variable domain reads SQTIHQWPATLVQPVGSPLSLECTVEGTSNPNLYWYRQAAGRGLQLLFYSVGIGQISSEVPQNLSASRPQDRQFILSSKKLLLSDSGFYLCAWSPSSYEQYFGPGTRLTVT.

The V and J genes are TRBV5-4 and TRBJ2-5, with TRBD2 identical over 9 bases. Looked up from germline, CDR1 is SGHNT and CDR2 is YYREEE (reference sequence). The J segment lost 3 bases and the V segment lost 2 bases, leaving 5 bases of the junction unmatched. This CDR3 has 15 amino acids. CDR3 sequence reads: CASSFKRGAKETQYF. The CDR3 DNA follows: TGTGCCAGCAGCTTCAAGCGGGGGGCAAAAGAGACCCAGTACTTC.

A single count supports this clone. The chain uses TRBV7-9 and TRBJ2-1, with D perhaps matching TRBD2 (5 bases). With 4 bases removed from V and 12 bases from J, the gap between germline ends came to 10 bases. The CDR3 runs 11 residues. Germline assignment: CDR1 SEHNR and CDR2 FQNEAQ (reference sequence). The CDR3 DNA sequence: TGTGCCAGCAGCTCTAGCCCTGGGCAGTTCTTC. Translated: CASSSSPGQFF.

The chain uses TRBV6-1 and TRBJ1-4; possibly TRBD1 for D (5 bases). The CDR3 totals 15 residues. Trimming stripped 4 bases from V and 7 bases from J, with 16 bases between. Germline-derived CDR1 and CDR2 are MNHNS and SASEGT. The CDR3 protein is CASSAALGGIEKLFF. The CDR3 nucleotides read TGTGCCAGCAGTGCGGCCCTGGGGGGGATTGAAAAACTGTTTTTT.

V usage is TRBV5-4 and J usage is TRBJ1-2, with 10 bases aligning to TRBD1. Trimming removed 6 bases from V and 5 bases from J; junction bases left unmatched: 10. CDR3 length: 15 amino acids. CDR1 is SGHNT, CDR2 YYREEE, per germline (reference sequence). The CDR3 DNA is TGTGCCAGCAACAGACAGGGGGCGCCCCGGTATGGCTACACCTTC. Translated, it gives CASNRQGAPRYGYTF.

The chain employs TRBV19 and TRBJ1-1; D possibly corresponds to TRBD1 (6 bases). Germline assignment: CDR1 LNHDA and CDR2 SQIVND (reference sequence). The CDR3 runs to 13 residues. V was shortened by 6 bases and J by 6 bases, with 14 bases between the two germline ends. Here the CDR3 reads CASSFGQFSEAFF. The CDR3 bases are TGTGCCAGTAGCTTCGGACAGTTCTCTGAAGCTTTCTTT. The full variable domain, completed using reference TRBV19 and TRBJ1-1, is DGGITQSPKYLFRKEGQNVTLSCEQNLNHDAMYWYRQDPGQGLRLIYYSQIVNDFQKGDIAEGYSVSREKKESFPLTVTSAQKNPTAFYLCASSFGQFSEAFFGQGTRLTVV.

V is TRBV10-2 and J is TRBJ2-7, with 8 bases matching TRBD2. This CDR3 region has 14 residues. Germline-derived CDR1 and CDR2 are WSHSY and SAAADI. With V trimmed by 9 bases and J by 2 bases, 9 bases remained unmatched. The CDR3 coding sequence is TGCGCCAGTAGAGAACCCGGGGGGGCCTACGAGCAGTACTTC. It translates to CASREPGGAYEQYF.

This clone turned up a few times. As DNA, the CDR3 is TGTGCCAGCAGCCCAGGGCCCCAGCAGTACTTC. This gives the protein CASSPGPQQYF. The chain recombines TRBV6-6 with TRBJ2-7; D is possibly TRBD1 (5 bases). Germline values: CDR1 MNHNY, CDR2 SVGAGI (reference sequence). The CDR3 loop spans 11 amino acids. Deletions cut 6 bases from V and 8 bases from J, with 11 bases between.

The chain couples TRBV4-1 to TRBJ2-3, with TRBD1 matching 7 bases. The junction had 4 bases not matched to a gene; V was cut back by 1 base and J by 0 bases. Germline V lookup: CDR1 MGHRA, CDR2 YSYEKL. This CDR3 has 16 residues. CDR3 protein: CASSQGQGQSTDTQYF. CDR3 nucleotides: TGCGCCAGCAGCCAAGGACAGGGCCAAAGCACAGATACGCAGTATTTT.

The rearrangement links TRBV14 to TRBJ1-3, with 7 bases fitting TRBD1. The CDR3 has 16 residues. The germline V gene encodes CDR1 SGHDN and CDR2 FVKESK. Germline trimming cut 2 bases from V and 2 bases from J; bases unmatched to any gene: 6. Written as DNA, the CDR3 is TGTGCCAGCAGCCAACCCAGACAGGGCGCTGGAAACACCATATATTTT. It codes for CASSQPRQGAGNTIYF.

The chain joins TRBV18 to TRBJ1-2; D remains ambiguous. CDR1 is KGHSH, CDR2 LQKENI, per germline. V shed 3 bases and J shed 4 bases, with 12 bases lying between them. This CDR3 has 14 amino acids. The CDR3 DNA sequence: TGTGCCAGCTCACCCTGGAGTGACGGCTATGGCTACACCTTC. As protein: CASSPWSDGYGYTF. Full variable domain (outside the CDR3, taken from reference TRBV18 and TRBJ1-2): NAGVMQNPRHLVRRRGQEARLRCSPMKGHSHVYWYRQLPEEGLKFMVYLQKENIIDESGMPKERFSAEFPKEGPSILRIQQVVRGDSAAYFCASSPWSDGYGYTFGSGTRLTVV.

There are a few counts of this clone. The J gene is TRBJ1-1, the V gene TRBV27; D is perhaps TRBD1 (5 bases). Germline assignment: CDR1 MNHEY and CDR2 SMNVEV (reference sequence). The CDR3 extends over 13 amino acids. V lost 3 bases and J lost 5, with 10 bases in between. The chain's CDR3 is CASSFDSSTEAFF. The CDR3, as DNA: TGTGCCAGCAGTTTCGACAGCTCTACTGAAGCTTTCTTT.

V and J are TRBV4-1 and TRBJ1-4; D unclear. Germline V gene lookup returns CDR1 MGHRA and CDR2 YSYEKL. V was cut by 6 bases and J by 5 bases, with 13 bases left in between. CDR3 length: 14 amino acids. CDR3 sequence: CASRYGKANEKLFF. The CDR3 nucleotides read TGCGCCAGCAGGTACGGGAAAGCGAATGAAAAACTGTTTTTT.

The genes are TRBV6-1 and TRBJ1-1, with TRBD1 identical over 7 bases. Germline CDR1 is MNHNS and CDR2 is SASEGT. The length of the CDR3 is 13 residues. After removal of 10 bases from V and 5 bases from J, the junction contained 10 bases not matched to a gene. CDR3 coding DNA: TGTGCCACCCAGGGGTACAGGGGAACTGAAGCTTTCTTT. It yields the protein CATQGYRGTEAFF.

V is TRBV6-1 and J is TRBJ1-5; D gene unclear. Trimming removed 1 base from V and 5 bases from J, with 6 bases in between. The CDR3 is made up of 13 amino acids. Germline V gene data show CDR1 as MNHNS and CDR2 as SASEGT. CDR3 residues: CASSEGAYQPQHF. DNA for the CDR3: TGTGCCAGCAGTGAAGGGGCCTATCAGCCCCAGCATTTT.

The J gene is TRBJ1-5, the V gene TRBV19; possibly TRBD1 for D (6 bases). The CDR3 runs 15 residues. Looked up from germline, CDR1 is LNHDA and CDR2 is SQIVND (reference sequence). V shed 3 bases and J shed 2 bases, with 11 bases lying between them. CDR3 DNA sequence: TGTGCCAGTAGTATCCTGACAGGAGGCAATCAGCCCCAGCATTTT. It specifies CASSILTGGNQPQHF. Combining the CDR3 with reference TRBV19 and TRBJ1-5 gives the whole variable domain DGGITQSPKYLFRKEGQNVTLSCEQNLNHDAMYWYRQDPGQGLRLIYYSQIVNDFQKGDIAEGYSVSREKKESFPLTVTSAQKNPTAFYLCASSILTGGNQPQHFGDGTRLSIL.

The gene calls are TRBV19 and TRBJ1-1, with a possible D match to TRBD1 (5 bases). CDR3 length: 19 residues. Deletions cut 2 bases from V and 4 bases from J, with 26 bases between. Per the germline V gene, CDR1 is LNHDA and CDR2 is SQIVND (reference sequence). CDR3 amino acids: CASSISLLRANRRVTEAFF. The CDR3, as DNA: TGTGCCAGTAGTATATCACTTCTTCGGGCGAACCGCAGGGTCACTGAAGCTTTCTTT.

The V gene is TRBV30, the J gene TRBJ1-4, with D perhaps TRBD1 (6 bases). The CDR3 runs 17 residues. Deletions cut 0 bases from V and 2 bases from J, with 16 bases between. Germline V gene sequence: CDR1 GTSNPN, CDR2 SVGIG (reference sequence). The DNA for the CDR3 is TGTGCCTGGAGTGTACGACACACAGGGCGGACTAATGAAAAACTGTTTTTT. It encodes CAWSVRHTGRTNEKLFF.

The chain's CDR3 is CASSVSGTGGDEQYF. The CDR3 nucleotides are TGCGCCAGCAGCGTATCCGGGACAGGGGGGGACGAGCAGTACTTC. This chain links TRBV5-1 with TRBJ2-7, with 11 bases matching TRBD1. Germline CDR1 SGHRS, CDR2 YFSETQ. CDR3 length: 15 residues. V was pared by 4 bases and J by 5 bases, with 8 bases of the junction left unmatched. The complete variable domain, with remaining parts taken from reference TRBV5-1 and TRBJ2-7, reads KAGVTQTPRYLIKTRGQQVTLSCSPISGHRSVSWYQQTPGQGLQFLFEYFSETQRNKGNFPGRFSGRQFSNSRSEMNVSTLELGDSALYLCASSVSGTGGDEQYFGPGTRLTVT.

The chain combines TRBV9 with TRBJ1-2; tentatively, D is TRBD1 (6 bases). Trimming removed 4 bases from V and 4 bases from J, with 14 bases in between. Germline assignment: CDR1 SGDLS and CDR2 YYNGEE. The CDR3 spans 14 residues. The CDR3: CASSPGGLSYGYTF. CDR3 in DNA: TGTGCCAGCAGCCCCGGGGGGCTTTCCTATGGCTACACCTTC. Full variable domain (remainder filled in from reference TRBV9 and TRBJ1-2): DSGVTQTPKHLITATGQRVTLRCSPRSGDLSVYWYQQSLDQGLQFLIQYYNGEERAKGNILERFSAQQFPDLHSELNLSSLELGDSALYFCASSPGGLSYGYTFGSGTRLTVV.

This clone was seen once. V is TRBV28 and J is TRBJ1-2; 8 bases map to TRBD1. Germline V gene sequence: CDR1 MDHEN, CDR2 SYDVKM. The junction had 9 bases not matched to a gene; V was cut back by 4 bases and J by 2 bases. This CDR3 region has 16 residues. The CDR3 bases are TGTGCCAGCAGTTCGTATGGACAGGGATTGAACTATGGCTACACCTTC. Translation: CASSSYGQGLNYGYTF.

This clone was observed a handful of times. J is TRBJ1-1 and V is TRBV4-3; D not certain. V lost 0 bases and J lost 9, with 17 bases in between. The germline V gene encodes CDR1 LGHNA and CDR2 YSLEER. The CDR3 consists of 15 residues. The DNA of the CDR3 is TGCGCCAGCAGCCAAGATAGTAGCGGGAGTCGGCAAGCTTTCTTT. Protein sequence: CASSQDSSGSRQAFF.

This clone has a single count. This chain connects TRBV19 to TRBJ1-5; no definite D call. The CDR3 contains 14 residues. Germline V gene lookup returns CDR1 LNHDA and CDR2 SQIVND (reference sequence). Trimming removed 7 bases at V and 6 bases at J, with 16 bases between. CDR3 region: CASTPPGSTQPQHF. The CDR3, as DNA: TGTGCCAGTACCCCTCCGGGGTCGACTCAGCCCCAGCATTTT.

CDR3 residues: CASSVLGDQPQHF. The CDR3 region has the DNA TGTGCCAGTAGTGTGTTGGGAGATCAGCCCCAGCATTTT. The chain employs TRBV19 and TRBJ1-5; D ambiguous. The V end was cut by 5 bases, the J end by 5 bases, with 10 bases between. CDR1 is LNHDA, CDR2 SQIVND, per germline (reference sequence). The CDR3 contains 13 residues.

The gene calls are TRBV11-3 and TRBJ2-3; no firm D call. V lost 1 base, J lost 1 base, and 6 bases lay in between. This CDR3 contains 14 residues. Per germline, CDR1 SGHNT and CDR2 YENEEA. CDR3: CASSLVAGTDTQYF. The CDR3 bases are TGTGCCAGCAGCTTAGTTGCGGGCACAGATACGCAGTATTTT.

On this clone itself: A junction end diverges from the germline sequence, so it may reflect a read error. CDR3 in DNA: TGTGCCGGCAGCCCAAGACAGGGAATCGACACTGAAGCTTTCTTT. This codes for CAGSPRQGIDTEAFF. The chain couples TRBV7-2 to TRBJ1-1, with TRBD1 matching 7 bases. Germline V lookup: CDR1 SGHTA, CDR2 FQGNSA. The CDR3 spans 15 residues. Based on the CDR3 plus reference TRBV7-2 and TRBJ1-1, the full variable domain is GAGVSQSPSNKVTEKGKDVELRCDPISGHTALYWYRQSLGQGLEFLIYFQGNSAPDKSGLPSDRFSAERTGGSVSTLTIQRTQQEDSAVYLCAGSPRQGIDTEAFFGQGTRLTVV.

This clone was observed a handful of times. J is TRBJ1-1 and V is TRBV29-1; 8 bases are shared with TRBD1. The germline gives CDR1 SQVTM, CDR2 ANQGSEA. V dropped 3 bases and J dropped 9; count of bases not matched to a gene: 6. CDR3 size: 12 residues. Here the CDR3 reads CSVDEQGAKAFF. As DNA, the CDR3 is TGCAGCGTTGATGAGCAGGGGGCGAAAGCTTTCTTT.